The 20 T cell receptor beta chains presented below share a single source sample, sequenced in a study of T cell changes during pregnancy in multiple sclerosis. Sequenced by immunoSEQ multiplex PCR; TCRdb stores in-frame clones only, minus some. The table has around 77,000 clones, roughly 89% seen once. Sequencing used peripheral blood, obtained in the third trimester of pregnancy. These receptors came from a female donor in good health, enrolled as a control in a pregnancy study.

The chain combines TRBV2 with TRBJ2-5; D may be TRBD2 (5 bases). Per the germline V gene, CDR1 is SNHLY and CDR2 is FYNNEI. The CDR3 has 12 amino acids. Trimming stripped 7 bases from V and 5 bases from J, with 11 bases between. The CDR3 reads CASTSRGETQYF. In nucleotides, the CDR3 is TGTGCCAGCACCTCAAGAGGGGAGACCCAGTACTTC.

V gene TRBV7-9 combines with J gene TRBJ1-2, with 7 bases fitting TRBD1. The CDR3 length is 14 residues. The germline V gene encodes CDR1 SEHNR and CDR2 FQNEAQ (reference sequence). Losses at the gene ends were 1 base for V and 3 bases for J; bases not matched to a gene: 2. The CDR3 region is CASSLVDRDYGYTF. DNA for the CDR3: TGTGCCAGCAGCTTAGTTGACAGGGACTATGGCTACACCTTC.

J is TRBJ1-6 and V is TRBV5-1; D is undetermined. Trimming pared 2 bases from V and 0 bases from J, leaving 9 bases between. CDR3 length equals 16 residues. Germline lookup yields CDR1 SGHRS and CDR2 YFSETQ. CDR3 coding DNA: TGCGCCAGCAGCTTCGGCGGAGACTCCTATAATTCACCCCTCCACTTT. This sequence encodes CASSFGGDSYNSPLHF.

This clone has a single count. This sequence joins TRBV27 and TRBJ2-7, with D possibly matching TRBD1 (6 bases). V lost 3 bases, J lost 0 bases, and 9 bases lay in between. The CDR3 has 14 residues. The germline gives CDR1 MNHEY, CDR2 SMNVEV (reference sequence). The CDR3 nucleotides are TGTGCCAGCAGTTTCTTAGGGGGCTCCTACGAGCAGTACTTC. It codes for CASSFLGGSYEQYF.

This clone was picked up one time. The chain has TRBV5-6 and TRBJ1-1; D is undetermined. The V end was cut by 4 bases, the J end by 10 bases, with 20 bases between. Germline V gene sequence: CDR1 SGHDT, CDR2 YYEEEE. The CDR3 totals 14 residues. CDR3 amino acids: CASSPTGGEQRAFF. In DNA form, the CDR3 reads TGTGCCAGCAGCCCCACTGGTGGGGAGCAGCGAGCTTTCTTT. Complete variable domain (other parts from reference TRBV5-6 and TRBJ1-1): DAGVTQSPTHLIKTRGQQVTLRCSPKSGHDTVSWYQQALGQGPQFIFQYYEEEERQRGNFPDRFSGHQFPNYSSELNVNALLLGDSALYLCASSPTGGEQRAFFGQGTRLTVV.

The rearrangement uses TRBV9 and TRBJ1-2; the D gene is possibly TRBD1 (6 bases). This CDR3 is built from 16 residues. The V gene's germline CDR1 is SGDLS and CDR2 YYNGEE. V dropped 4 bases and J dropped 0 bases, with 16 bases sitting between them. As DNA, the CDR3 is TGTGCCAGCAGCCCCCAGGCGACAGGAGCTAACTATGGCTACACCTTC. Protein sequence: CASSPQATGANYGYTF.

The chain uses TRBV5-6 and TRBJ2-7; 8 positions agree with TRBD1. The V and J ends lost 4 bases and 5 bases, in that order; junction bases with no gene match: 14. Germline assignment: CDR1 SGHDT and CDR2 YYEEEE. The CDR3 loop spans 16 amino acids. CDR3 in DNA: TGTGCCAGCAGCAGTGGACAGGGACCGGTCGGCCACGAGCAGTACTTC. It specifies CASSSGQGPVGHEQYF.

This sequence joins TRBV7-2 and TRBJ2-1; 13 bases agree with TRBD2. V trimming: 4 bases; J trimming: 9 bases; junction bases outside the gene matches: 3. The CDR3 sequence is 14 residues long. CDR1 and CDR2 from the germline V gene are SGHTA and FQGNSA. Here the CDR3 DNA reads TGTGCCAGCAGCTCGACTAGCGGGAGGATTGAGCAGTTCTTC. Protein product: CASSSTSGRIEQFF.

CDR3: CASSGQAGLAFF. The CDR3 coding sequence is TGTGCCAGCTCCGGACAGGCGGGTTTAGCTTTCTTT. V and J are TRBV6-1 and TRBJ1-1; TRBD1 aligns across 7 bases. This CDR3 contains 12 residues. V lost 8 bases and J lost 10; bases outside the gene matches: 10. Germline V lookup: CDR1 MNHNS, CDR2 SASEGT.

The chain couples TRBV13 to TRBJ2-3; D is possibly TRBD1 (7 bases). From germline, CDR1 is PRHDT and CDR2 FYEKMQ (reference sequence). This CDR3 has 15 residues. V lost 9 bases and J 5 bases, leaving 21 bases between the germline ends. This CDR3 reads CASTRTGTAGDTQYF. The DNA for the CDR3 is TGTGCCAGTACTCGGACCGGGACAGCGGGAGATACGCAGTATTTT.

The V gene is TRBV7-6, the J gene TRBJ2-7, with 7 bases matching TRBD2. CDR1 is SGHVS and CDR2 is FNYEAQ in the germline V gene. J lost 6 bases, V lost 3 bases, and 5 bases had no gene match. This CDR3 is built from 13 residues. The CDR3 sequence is CASSLGGESEQYF. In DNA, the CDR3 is TGTGCCAGCAGCTTGGGGGGGGAGTCCGAGCAGTACTTC.

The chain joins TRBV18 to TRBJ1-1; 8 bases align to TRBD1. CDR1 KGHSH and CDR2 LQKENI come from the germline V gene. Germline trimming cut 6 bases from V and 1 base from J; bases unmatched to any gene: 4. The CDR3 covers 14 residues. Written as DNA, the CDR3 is TGTGCCAGCTCTCCGACAGGGGCGAACACTGAAGCTTTCTTT. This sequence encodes CASSPTGANTEAFF.

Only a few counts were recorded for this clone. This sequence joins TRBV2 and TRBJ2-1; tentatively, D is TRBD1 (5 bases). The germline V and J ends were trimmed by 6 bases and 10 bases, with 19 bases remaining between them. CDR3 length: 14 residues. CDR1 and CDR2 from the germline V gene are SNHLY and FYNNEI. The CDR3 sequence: CASRVGQGIGEQFF. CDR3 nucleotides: TGTGCCAGCAGAGTCGGGCAGGGAATAGGGGAGCAGTTCTTC.

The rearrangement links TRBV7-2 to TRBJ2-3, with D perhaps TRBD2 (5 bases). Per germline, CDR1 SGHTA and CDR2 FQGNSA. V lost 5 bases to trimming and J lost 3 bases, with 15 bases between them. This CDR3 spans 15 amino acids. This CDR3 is CASSALAGTTDTQYF. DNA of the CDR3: TGTGCCAGCAGCGCTCTAGCTGGAACGACAGATACGCAGTATTTT.

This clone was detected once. In DNA, the CDR3 is TGTGCCATCAGTCCCTTGGGGAGGGGAGGAGACGGCTACACCTTC. Its translation is CAISPLGRGGDGYTF. The V and J genes are TRBV10-3 and TRBJ1-2; TRBD1 is a possible D gene (5 bases). Germline V lookup: CDR1 ENHRY, CDR2 SYGVKD. This CDR3 has 15 residues. V lost 5 bases and J 8 bases, leaving 21 bases between the germline ends.

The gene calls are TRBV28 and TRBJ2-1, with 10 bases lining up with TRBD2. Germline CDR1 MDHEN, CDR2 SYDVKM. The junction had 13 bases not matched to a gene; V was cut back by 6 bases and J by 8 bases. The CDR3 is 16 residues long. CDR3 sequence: CASSTGELAGFDEQFF. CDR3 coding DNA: TGTGCCAGCAGCACAGGGGAACTAGCGGGGTTCGATGAGCAGTTCTTC.

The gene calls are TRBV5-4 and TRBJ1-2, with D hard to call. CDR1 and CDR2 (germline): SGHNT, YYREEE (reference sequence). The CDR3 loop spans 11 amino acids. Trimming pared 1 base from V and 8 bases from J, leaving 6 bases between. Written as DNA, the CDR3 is TGTGCCAGCAGCTTGAATCGGGGCTACACCTTC. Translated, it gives CASSLNRGYTF.

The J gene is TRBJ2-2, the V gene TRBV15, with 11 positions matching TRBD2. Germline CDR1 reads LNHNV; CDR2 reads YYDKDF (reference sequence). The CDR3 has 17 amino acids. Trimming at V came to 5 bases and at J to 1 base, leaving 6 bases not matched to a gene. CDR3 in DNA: TGTGCCACCAGCGGCTTTAGCGGGAGGGTGAACACCGGGGAGCTGTTTTTT. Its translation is CATSGFSGRVNTGELFF.

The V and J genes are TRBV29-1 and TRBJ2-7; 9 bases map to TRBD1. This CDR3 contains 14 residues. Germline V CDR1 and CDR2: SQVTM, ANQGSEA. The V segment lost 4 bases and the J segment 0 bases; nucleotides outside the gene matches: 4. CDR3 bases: TGCAGCGTTGGGGACAGGGCCTACTCCTACGAGCAGTACTTC. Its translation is CSVGDRAYSYEQYF.

DNA for the CDR3: TGTGCCAGCAGTGAGGGCCCAATGAACACTGAAGCTTTCTTT. The encoded protein is CASSEGPMNTEAFF. V is TRBV6-4 and J is TRBJ1-1; D gene ambiguous. This CDR3 is 14 amino acids long. Trimming cost V 3 bases and J 0 bases, with 8 bases left between them. Germline V gene sequence: CDR1 MRHNA, CDR2 SNTAGT.